Each of the 17 T cell receptor beta chains below was sequenced from the same sample in a study of PD-1 blockade in classical Hodgkin lymphoma. TCRdb's table, derived via immunoSEQ multiplex PCR, lists solely in-frame clones and lacks some. The table lists about 12,000 clones, 84% of them singletons. Each patient experienced a relapse that followed autologous stem cell transplantation, and brentuximab vedotin exposure varied. After PBMCs were thawed, their CD8+ T cells were isolated by magnetic negative selection. Sequences were derived from CD8+ T cells from blood, sampled at baseline. These receptor sequences come from a human donor with classical Hodgkin lymphoma.

Here the CDR3 DNA reads TGTGCCAGCAGCTTGGACAGTGGAAACACCATATATTTT. Translation gives CASSLDSGNTIYF. The chain recombines TRBV5-4 with TRBJ1-3; no clear D. CDR1 and CDR2 (germline): SGHNT, YYREEE (reference sequence). Trimming removed 0 bases from V and 3 bases from J, with 4 bases in between. This CDR3 is 13 amino acids long. Combining the CDR3 with reference TRBV5-4 and TRBJ1-3 gives the whole variable domain ETGVTQSPTHLIKTRGQQVTLRCSSQSGHNTVSWYQQALGQGPQFIFQYYREEENGRGNFPPRFSGLQFPNYSSELNVNALELDDSALYLCASSLDSGNTIYFGEGSWLTVV.

This clone was seen a single time. The CDR3 loop reads CASSLRDEITDTQYF. CDR3 DNA: TGTGCCAGCAGCCTCCGGGACGAAATCACAGATACGCAGTATTTT. The rearrangement uses TRBV11-2 and TRBJ2-3; D is possibly TRBD1 or TRBD2 (5 bases each). The CDR3 length is 15 residues. CDR1 SGHAT and CDR2 FQNNGV come from the germline V gene. V lost 5 bases, J lost 2 bases, and 14 bases lay in between.

CDR3 in amino acids: CASSPGLRGRFHENTEAFF. The CDR3 DNA sequence: TGCGCCAGCAGCCCCGGATTGCGGGGGCGATTTCATGAAAACACTGAAGCTTTCTTT. The chain couples TRBV4-1 to TRBJ1-1; D might be TRBD1 (6 bases). V was trimmed by 4 bases and J by 2 bases, leaving 26 bases between them. This CDR3 contains 19 residues. Germline V CDR1 and CDR2: MGHRA, YSYEKL.

The gene calls are TRBV11-1 and TRBJ2-1; 7 nucleotides line up with TRBD2. Germline-derived CDR1 and CDR2 are SGHAT and FQDESV (reference sequence). V gave up 5 bases and J gave up 14 bases; unmatched junction bases: 9. The length of the CDR3 is 12 residues. This chain's CDR3 is CASSRGAGREFF. CDR3 DNA sequence: TGTGCCAGCAGCAGGGGAGCGGGGCGCGAGTTCTTC.

CDR3: CASSDSNSEQYF. The CDR3, as DNA: TGTGCCAGCAGCGACTCCAACTCAGAGCAGTACTTC. The J gene is TRBJ2-7, the V gene TRBV7-2; D is uncertain. The CDR3 has 12 amino acids. V lost 5 bases to trimming and J lost 7 bases, with 12 bases between them. Germline lookup yields CDR1 SGHTA and CDR2 FQGNSA.

The V and J genes are TRBV30 and TRBJ1-1; D may be TRBD1 (6 bases). V lost 0 bases, J lost 5 bases, and 19 bases lay in between. CDR3 length: 16 amino acids. The germline V gene has CDR1 GTSNPN and CDR2 SVGIG (reference sequence). CDR3 nucleotide sequence: TGTGCCTGGAGTGTAGAAGCCAGGGGCCCCCGGACTGAAGCTTTCTTT. Encoded protein: CAWSVEARGPRTEAFF.

The chain couples TRBV6-5 to TRBJ1-2, with D unresolved. CDR1 and CDR2 from the germline V gene are MNHEY and SVGAGI. The CDR3 consists of 13 residues. V lost 2 bases and J lost 2, with 6 bases in between. Here the CDR3 reads CASSYNENYGYTF. The CDR3 DNA follows: TGTGCCAGCAGTTACAATGAAAACTATGGCTACACCTTC.

The rearrangement uses TRBV18 and TRBJ2-1; no clear D. Germline CDR1 is KGHSH and CDR2 is LQKENI. With 3 bases removed from V and 4 bases from J, the gap between germline ends came to 16 bases. The CDR3 is made up of 16 amino acids. The DNA of the CDR3 is TGTGCCAGCTCACCCGACTGGGGTGAGGCTTACAATGAGCAGTTCTTC. Translating it yields CASSPDWGEAYNEQFF. The full variable domain, rest sourced from reference TRBV18 and TRBJ2-1, is NAGVMQNPRHLVRRRGQEARLRCSPMKGHSHVYWYRQLPEEGLKFMVYLQKENIIDESGMPKERFSAEFPKEGPSILRIQQVVRGDSAAYFCASSPDWGEAYNEQFFGPGTRLTVL.

The rearrangement joins TRBV27 to TRBJ2-5, with TRBD2 identical over 8 bases. CDR1 and CDR2 (germline): MNHEY, SMNVEV (reference sequence). This CDR3 comprises 17 residues. The V gene end was trimmed by 5 bases and the J gene end by 0 bases; junction bases not matched to a gene: 11. The CDR3 nucleotides read TGTGCCAGCAGTCTCTACACTAGCGGACGAAACCAAGAGACCCAGTACTTC. This translates into CASSLYTSGRNQETQYF.

This chain joins TRBV5-1 and TRBJ2-1, with D perhaps TRBD1 or TRBD2 (5 bases each). V lost 2 bases to trimming and J lost 7 bases, with 16 bases between them. This CDR3 spans 15 amino acids. Per germline, CDR1 SGHRS and CDR2 YFSETQ. The CDR3 DNA is TGCGCCAGCAGCTTTTGGCCCTGGGGGTTTAATGAGCAGTTCTTC. Residues: CASSFWPWGFNEQFF.

This clone appeared once. The CDR3: CASSLALRQYMNTEAFF. In DNA form, the CDR3 reads TGTGCCAGCAGCTTAGCCCTCCGACAGTACATGAACACTGAAGCTTTCTTT. The V and J genes are TRBV13 and TRBJ1-1, with TRBD1 as a possible D gene (5 bases). CDR1 is PRHDT, CDR2 FYEKMQ, per germline (reference sequence). Trimming stripped 1 base from V and 0 bases from J, with 15 bases between. The CDR3 totals 17 residues.

The genes are TRBV28 and TRBJ2-7; 7 nucleotides line up with TRBD2. The CDR3 runs 15 residues. With V trimmed by 3 bases and J by 2 bases, 7 bases remained unmatched. Germline assignment: CDR1 MDHEN and CDR2 SYDVKM. CDR3 sequence (DNA): TGTGCCAGCAGTTTGTCTCCTAGCGGTGCCTACGAGCAGTACTTC. Its translation: CASSLSPSGAYEQYF.

The CDR3 loop is CASSNTGGGFSYNEQFF. The CDR3 DNA sequence: TGTGCCAGCAGTAACACAGGGGGCGGGTTCTCGTACAATGAGCAGTTCTTC. The chain carries TRBV27 and TRBJ2-1; the match to TRBD1 covers 9 bases. The V gene's germline CDR1 is MNHEY and CDR2 SMNVEV (reference sequence). This CDR3 contains 17 residues. Trimming took 5 bases from V and 4 from J; bases not matched to a gene: 12.

In nucleotides, the CDR3 is TGTGCCAGCAGTTGGGAGACAGGGTCCTACGAGCAGTACTTC. Its translation is CASSWETGSYEQYF. The J gene is TRBJ2-7, the V gene TRBV6-6, with 7 nucleotides matching TRBD1. This CDR3 has 14 amino acids. Germline CDR1 MNHNY, CDR2 SVGAGI (reference sequence). Losses at the gene ends were 4 bases for V and 1 base for J; bases not matched to a gene: 4.

V usage is TRBV6-4 and J usage is TRBJ2-3; 9 bases fit TRBD2. Trimming at V came to 9 bases and at J to 3 bases, leaving 7 bases not matched to a gene. The CDR3 is made up of 14 amino acids. CDR1 is MRHNA, CDR2 SNTAGT, per germline. CDR3 region: CASRAGGETDTQYF. CDR3 nucleotide sequence: TGTGCCAGTCGGGCGGGAGGGGAGACAGATACGCAGTATTTT.

The chain has TRBV19 and TRBJ2-5; D remains unclear. The J call may not be correct, given that the DNA end is closer to TRBJ2-7. CDR3 length: 15 residues. The germline V gene has CDR1 LNHDA and CDR2 SQIVND (reference sequence). The CDR3 spells CASSINSFNDYEQYF. The CDR3 DNA reads TGTGCCAGTAGTATAAACAGCTTTAATGACTACGAGCAGTACTTC.

This clone came up a few times. The chain couples TRBV19 to TRBJ2-7; 7 nucleotides align to TRBD2. Germline V lookup: CDR1 LNHDA, CDR2 SQIVND (reference sequence). The CDR3 totals 14 residues. J gave up 5 bases and V 3 bases, and 7 bases lay outside the gene matches. CDR3 protein: CASSITSEWDEQYF. The CDR3 region has the DNA TGTGCCAGTAGTATCACTAGCGAGTGGGACGAGCAGTACTTC. The full variable domain, its missing parts supplied by reference TRBV19 and TRBJ2-7, is DGGITQSPKYLFRKEGQNVTLSCEQNLNHDAMYWYRQDPGQGLRLIYYSQIVNDFQKGDIAEGYSVSREKKESFPLTVTSAQKNPTAFYLCASSITSEWDEQYFGPGTRLTVT.